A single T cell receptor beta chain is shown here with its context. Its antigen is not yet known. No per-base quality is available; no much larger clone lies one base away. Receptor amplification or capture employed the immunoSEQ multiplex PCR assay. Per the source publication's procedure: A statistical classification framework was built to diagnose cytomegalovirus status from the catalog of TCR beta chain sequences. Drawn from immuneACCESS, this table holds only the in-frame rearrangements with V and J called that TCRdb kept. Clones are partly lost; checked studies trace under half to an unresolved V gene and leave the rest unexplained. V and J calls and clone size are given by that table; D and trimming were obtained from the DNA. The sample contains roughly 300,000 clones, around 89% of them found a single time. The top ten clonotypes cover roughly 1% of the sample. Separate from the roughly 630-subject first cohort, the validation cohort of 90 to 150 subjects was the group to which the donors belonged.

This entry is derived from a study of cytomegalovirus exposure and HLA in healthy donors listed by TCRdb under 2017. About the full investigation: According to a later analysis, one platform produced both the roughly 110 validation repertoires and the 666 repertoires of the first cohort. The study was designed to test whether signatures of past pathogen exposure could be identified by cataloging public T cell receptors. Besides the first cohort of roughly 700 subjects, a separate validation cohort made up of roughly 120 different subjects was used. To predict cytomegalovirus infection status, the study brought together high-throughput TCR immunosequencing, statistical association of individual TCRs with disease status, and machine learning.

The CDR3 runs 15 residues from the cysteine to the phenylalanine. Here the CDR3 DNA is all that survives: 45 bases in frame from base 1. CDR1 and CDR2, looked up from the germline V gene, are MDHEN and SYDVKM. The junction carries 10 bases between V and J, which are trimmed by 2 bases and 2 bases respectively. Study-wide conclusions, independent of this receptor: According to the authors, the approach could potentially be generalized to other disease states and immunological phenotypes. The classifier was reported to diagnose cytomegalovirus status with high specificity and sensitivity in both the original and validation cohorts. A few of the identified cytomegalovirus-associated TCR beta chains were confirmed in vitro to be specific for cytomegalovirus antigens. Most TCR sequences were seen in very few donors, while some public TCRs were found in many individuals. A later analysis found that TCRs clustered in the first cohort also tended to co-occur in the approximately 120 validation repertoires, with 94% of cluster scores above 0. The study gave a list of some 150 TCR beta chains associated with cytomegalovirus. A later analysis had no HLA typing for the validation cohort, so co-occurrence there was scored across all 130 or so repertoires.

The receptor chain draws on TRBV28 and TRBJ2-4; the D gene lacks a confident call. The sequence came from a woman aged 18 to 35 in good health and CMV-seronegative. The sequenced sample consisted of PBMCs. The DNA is TGTGCCAGCAGTTTACTTTATGCGCCCAAAAACATTCAGTACTTC. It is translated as CASSLLYAPKNIQYF.